This T cell receptor beta chain is from a study of patients and donors after allogeneic stem cell transplantation. There are 14 residues in the CDR3. J lost 7 bases, V lost 1 base, and 6 bases had no gene match. Germline CDR1 and CDR2: SGHDN and FVKESK. This clonotype was counted a few times. TCRdb called the RT-PCR reads again in MiXCR, with one record for every CDR3 protein. The table lists roughly 940,000 distinct CDR3 sequences, 18% of them singletons. This TCR came from a human donor who was either an allogeneic HSCT recipient or a stem cell or donor lymphocyte infusion donor (not recorded which). It is not recorded whose cells these are; they may come from a transplant donor. This chain uses TRBV14 with TRBJ1-2; 7 bases map to TRBD1. The sequenced material came from blood, either unsorted or a sorted T cell fraction (not recorded which). The CDR3 spells CASSQVGTGAGYTF. Written as DNA, the CDR3 is TGTGCCAGCAGCCAAGTTGGAACAGGGGCTGGCTACACCTTC. Together with reference TRBV14 and TRBJ1-2, the CDR3 gives the full variable domain: EAGVTQFPSHSVIEKGQTVTLRCDPISGHDNLYWYRRVMGKEIKFLLHFVKESKQDESGMPNNRFLAERTGGTYSTLKVQPAELEDSGVYFCASSQVGTGAGYTFGSGTRLTVV.